A single sample is the source of the 11 T cell receptor beta chains below, sequenced in a study of beta chain features in type 1 diabetes. The whole isolated RNA underwent reverse transcription, so sequencing captured expressed TCRB transcripts. Sequenced by immunoSEQ multiplex PCR; TCRdb stores in-frame clones only, minus some. The sample contains about 320,000 clones, approximately 15% of which appear only once. Sequenced: central memory CD4+ T cells from blood. The receptors come from a man aged 30 to 39 in good health.

The chain employs TRBV6-5 and TRBJ2-2, with D uncertain. The germline gives CDR1 MNHEY, CDR2 SVGAGI. Between the trimmed V and J ends, which lost 5 bases and 4 bases, there was a span of 11 bases. CDR3 length equals 14 residues. In nucleotides, the CDR3 is TGTGCCAGCAGTGAAAGCTGGTTCACCGGGGAGCTGTTTTTT. It specifies CASSESWFTGELFF.

This clone was detected a few times. This rearrangement joins TRBV18 to TRBJ1-3, with a weak D call TRBD1 (5 bases). The CDR3 has 16 residues. V was clipped by 1 base and J by 4 bases, with 14 bases between them. Looked up from germline, CDR1 is KGHSH and CDR2 is LQKENI. Here the CDR3 DNA reads TGTGCCAGCTCACCACGGGACCTTACTCGCGGAAACACCATATATTTT. Translating gives CASSPRDLTRGNTIYF.

In regard to this clone: One end of the junction varies from germline; a read error may be responsible. This sample includes further DNA sequences coding for the same CDR3. The V call is TRBV30, the J call TRBJ2-5; 8 positions match TRBD1. The V gene's germline CDR1 is GTSNPN and CDR2 SVGIG (reference sequence). CDR3 length equals 13 residues. Here the CDR3 DNA reads TGTACCTGGAGAAGGACAGGGCCTGCGACCCAGTACTTC. Its translation is CTWRRTGPATQYF. The complete variable domain, with remaining parts taken from reference TRBV30 and TRBJ2-5, reads SQTIHQWPATLVQPVGSPLSLECTVEGTSNPNLYWYRQAAGRGLQLLFYSVGIGQISSEVPQNLSASRPQDRQFILSSKKLLLSDSGFYLCTWRRTGPATQYFGPGTRLLVL.

This clone was observed a few times. CDR3 DNA: TGTGCCAGCAGCTTGGGGGGTCGTATTACGCAGTATTTT. Translating it yields CASSLGGRITQYF. The rearrangement joins TRBV5-4 to TRBJ2-3; the D is unclear. The CDR3 spans 13 residues. The V end was cut by 0 bases, the J end by 8 bases, with 10 bases between. Per germline, CDR1 SGHNT and CDR2 YYREEE (reference sequence). Filled out from reference TRBV5-4 and TRBJ2-3, the complete variable domain reads ETGVTQSPTHLIKTRGQQVTLRCSSQSGHNTVSWYQQALGQGPQFIFQYYREEENGRGNFPPRFSGLQFPNYSSELNVNALELDDSALYLCASSLGGRITQYFGPGTRLTVL.

The rearrangement joins TRBV7-9 to TRBJ2-6; D is unclear. CDR3 length equals 15 residues. The germline V gene has CDR1 SEHNR and CDR2 FQNEAQ (reference sequence). Trimming stripped 2 bases from V and 0 bases from J, with 5 bases between. The CDR3 loop reads CASSLSLSGANVLTF. DNA for the CDR3: TGTGCCAGCAGCTTAAGCCTCTCTGGGGCCAACGTCCTGACTTTC.

The chain recombines TRBV6-6 with TRBJ2-1; D call uncertain. The CDR3 is made up of 11 amino acids. V was clipped by 6 bases and J by 7 bases, with 7 bases between them. Germline assignment: CDR1 MNHNY and CDR2 SVGAGI (reference sequence). CDR3 sequence (DNA): TGTGCCAGCAGGCGGAAGAATGAGCAGTTCTTC. It encodes CASRRKNEQFF.

This clone was found a few times. The V and J genes are TRBV7-2 and TRBJ1-2; D is possibly TRBD1 (6 bases). This CDR3 is built from 16 residues. V was clipped by 4 bases and J by 0 bases, with 15 bases between them. Per the germline V gene, CDR1 is SGHTA and CDR2 is FQGNSA. CDR3 sequence: CASSSSGTNSNYGYTF. The CDR3 region has the DNA TGTGCCAGCAGCTCGTCCGGGACAAATTCTAACTATGGCTACACCTTC.

The chain links TRBV6-5 to TRBJ2-1, with D perhaps being TRBD1 or TRBD2 (5 bases each). The germline V gene encodes CDR1 MNHEY and CDR2 SVGAGI. V was shortened by 8 bases and J by 7 bases, with 18 bases between the two germline ends. CDR3 size: 14 residues. CDR3: CASGNRGRLNEQFF. In DNA form, the CDR3 reads TGTGCCAGCGGAAACCGGGGCCGGCTGAATGAGCAGTTCTTC.

The rearrangement links TRBV13 to TRBJ1-4, with D perhaps matching TRBD1 (5 bases). CDR3 length: 15 amino acids. Germline V CDR1 and CDR2: PRHDT, FYEKMQ (reference sequence). Trimming cost V 4 bases and J 4 bases, with 13 bases left between them. CDR3 DNA sequence: TGTGCCAGCAGCTCCCGCAGGGTGTATAATGAAAAACTGTTTTTT. It encodes CASSSRRVYNEKLFF. Full variable domain (remainder filled in from reference TRBV13 and TRBJ1-4): AAGVIQSPRHLIKEKRETATLKCYPIPRHDTVYWYQQGPGQDPQFLISFYEKMQSDKGSIPDRFSAQQFSDYHSELNMSSLELGDSALYFCASSSRRVYNEKLFFGSGTQLSVL.

This chain joins TRBV5-1 and TRBJ2-2; 7 bases are shared with TRBD1. The junction had 1 base not matched to a gene; V was cut back by 2 bases and J by 6 bases. The length of the CDR3 is 13 residues. The germline gives CDR1 SGHRS, CDR2 YFSETQ. The CDR3 region has the DNA TGCGCCAGCAGCTTACAGGGGTCCGGGGAGCTGTTTTTT. Translation gives CASSLQGSGELFF.

This clone was detected ten times or more. This chain links TRBV18 with TRBJ2-7; TRBD1 matches 8 bases. The germline gives CDR1 KGHSH, CDR2 LQKENI. V trimming: 6 bases; J trimming: 4 bases; junction bases outside the gene matches: 8. This CDR3 spans 14 amino acids. The DNA for the CDR3 is TGTGCCAGCTCGCCCGACAGGGGTCGTTACGAGCAGTACTTC. It translates to CASSPDRGRYEQYF.